The entry that follows covers one TCR beta chain sequence. Its antigen remains unidentified. There are no base qualities to consult, and no much larger clone falls within one base. These data belong to a study of shared clonotypes between healthy human individuals (dated by TCRdb to between 2020 and 2021). Concerning the study at large: Three men and two women, aged 18 to 49 years, made up the cohort. For each donor, CD4 naive and CD4 memory were each run on three plates, CD8 naive on two plates, and CD8 memory on one plate. To estimate repertoire size and how much clonotypes are shared between individuals, the study performed deep sequencing of blood TCR repertoires from 4 to 6 healthy adults. Libraries were prepared and TCR repertoires were sequenced by different laboratories using diverse techniques, in order to increase sequencing depth and limit assay-specific biases. Between about 0.94 and 10 billion PBMCs per donor were obtained by leukapheresis.

Using the deep immunoSEQ assay, TCR CDR3 regions were amplified from genomic DNA by multiplex PCR. Extracted genomic DNA from each cell subset was spread evenly across all wells of several immunoSEQ 96-well plates, with each plate serving as a replicate. For sorted subsets, each replicate PCR was loaded with about 0.2 ug genomic DNA, equivalent to about 30,000 T cell genomes. The purified libraries were quantified using a Qubit 3.0 fluorometer, sized with a Bioanalyzer 2100, and then quantified again using the KAPA Library Quantification kit. Each immunoSEQ 96-well plate was sequenced on its own single-read 150-cycle Illumina NextSeq 550 flow cell. On the authors' methods: Because the immunoSEQ output held only junctional sequences and lacked quality scores, the filtering could not match the filtering applied to full-length reads. Sequences were annotated with PyIR, a Python wrapper for IgBLAST v1.9, using IMGT germline references to assign V/J genes and CDR3. Reads with weak V/J assignments (E-value above 1e-6), missing CDR3, stop codons, out-of-frame junctions, or ambiguous translated residues were removed. A V3J clonotype was defined by an identical inferred V gene, J gene, and CDR3 amino acid sequence. To compute the percentage overlap between repertoires, the number of shared unique clonotypes was divided by the size of the smaller repertoire. Three approaches were used to assess repertoire richness: RTK rarefaction, the Chao1 estimator, and Recon v2.1 estimates of unobserved clonotypes. For all TCRbeta clonotypes obtained by the gDNA method from a handful of donors, generation probabilities were computed with OLGA. The source is immuneACCESS, and TCRdb retained only in-frame sequences with V and J called. Part of the clones is not carried over; for the studies checked, unresolved V genes explain less than half of this, and the remainder is unexplained. The D gene and trimming were derived from the DNA, and the V and J assignments and clone size from that table. For this sample there are about 1.1 million clones; 70% to 85% appear just once. The top ten clones comprise 0.89% of the sample.

The donors were healthy, HIV-negative adults with no recently reported acute infections or vaccinations. Only Caucasian adults living in Nashville, Tennessee, USA were represented among the donors. Magnetic negative selection was used to enrich CD4+ T cells, after which naive cells were positively selected on CD45RA and the negative fraction became the memory subset. Blood was obtained by leukapheresis, after which PBMCs were separated by Ficoll-Histopaque density gradient centrifugation and cryopreserved in liquid nitrogen vapor phase. Analytical flow cytometry was used to check the purity and quantity of each magnetically sorted T cell population. From each sorted fraction, genomic DNA was isolated and quantified by UV absorbance on a Nanodrop 2000c. The paper's findings and limits, for the study overall: The small number of donors limited the genetic and exposure-history diversity represented. Based on pairwise subsampling, the degree of clonotype sharing among donors was expected to be affected by sequencing depth. About 5% of naive CD4, 3.5% of naive CD8, 2.3% of memory CD4, and around 0.42% of memory CD8 clonotypes were shared across several donors. Incomplete sequencing was indicated by rarefaction of sorted-subset datasets, despite the large sequencing depth. Naive subsets generally had larger estimated clonotype richness than memory subsets. Higher generation probabilities were observed for clonotypes shared by all four sorted-subset donors than for non-shared clonotypes. Sampling was restricted to blood, and TCR repertoires in tissue are likely to differ from TCR repertoires in blood.

This TCR came from a man younger than 30 in good health. Some clones in this sample may be carry-over from other donors' samples. Specimen: memory CD4+ T cells from PBMCs. The sample's cell subset or site label, decoded: CD45RA-negative fraction.

The sequenced DNA: TGCGCCAGCAGCTTGGGACAGCCAGGGGTCTACGAGCAGTACTTC. Protein translation: CASSLGQPGVYEQYF. The chain is assembled from TRBV5-1 and TRBJ2-7, with TRBD1 perhaps the D gene, on 6 matching bases. As encoded in the germline V gene, CDR1 is SGHRS while CDR2 is YFSETQ. V sheds 0 bases and J sheds 3 bases, leaving 13 bases between their ends. The CDR3 contains 15 residues, cysteine and phenylalanine counted. Only the CDR3 DNA is retained, 45 bases long and in frame from the first base.